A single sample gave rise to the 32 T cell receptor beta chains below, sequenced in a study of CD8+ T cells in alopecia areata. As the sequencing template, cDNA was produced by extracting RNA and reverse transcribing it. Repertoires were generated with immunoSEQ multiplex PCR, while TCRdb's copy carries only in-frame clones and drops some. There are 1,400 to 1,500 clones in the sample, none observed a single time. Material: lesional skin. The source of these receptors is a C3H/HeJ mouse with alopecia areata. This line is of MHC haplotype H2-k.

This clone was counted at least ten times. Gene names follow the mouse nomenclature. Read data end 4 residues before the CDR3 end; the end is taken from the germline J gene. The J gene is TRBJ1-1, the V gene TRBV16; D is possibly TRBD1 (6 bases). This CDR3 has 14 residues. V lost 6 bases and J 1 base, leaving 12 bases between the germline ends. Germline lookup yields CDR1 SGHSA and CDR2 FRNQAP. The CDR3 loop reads CASSPGTINTEVFF. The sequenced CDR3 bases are TGTGCAAGCAGTCCCGGGACAATAAACACA. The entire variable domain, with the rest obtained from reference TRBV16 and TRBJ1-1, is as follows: NAGVIQTPRHKVTGKGQEATLWCEPISGHSAVFWYRQTIVQGLEFLTYFRNQAPIDDSGMPKERFSAQMPNQSHSTLKIQSTQPQDSAVYLCASSPGTINTEVFFGKGTRLTVV.

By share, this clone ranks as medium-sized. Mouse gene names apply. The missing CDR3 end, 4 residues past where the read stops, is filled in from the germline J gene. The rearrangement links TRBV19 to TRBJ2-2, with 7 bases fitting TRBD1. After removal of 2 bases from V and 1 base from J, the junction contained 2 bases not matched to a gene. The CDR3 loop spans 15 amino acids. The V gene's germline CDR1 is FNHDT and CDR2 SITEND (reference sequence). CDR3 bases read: TGTGCCAGCAGTATCGGGGACAGAAACACCGGG. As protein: CASSIGDRNTG. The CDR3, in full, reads CASSIGDRNTGQLYF.

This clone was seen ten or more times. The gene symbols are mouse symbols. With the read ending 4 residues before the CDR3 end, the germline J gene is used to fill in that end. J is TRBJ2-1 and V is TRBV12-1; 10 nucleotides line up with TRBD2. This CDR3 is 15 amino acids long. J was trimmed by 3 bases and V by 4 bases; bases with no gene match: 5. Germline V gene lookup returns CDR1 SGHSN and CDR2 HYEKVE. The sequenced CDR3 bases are TGTGCCAGCTCCTACTACTGGGGGGGCTATGCT. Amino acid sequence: CASSYYWGGYA. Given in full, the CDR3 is CASSYYWGGYAEQFF. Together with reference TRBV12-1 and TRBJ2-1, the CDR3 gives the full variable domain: DSGVVQSPRHIIKEKGGRSVLTCIPISGHSNVVWYQQTLGKELKFLIQHYEKVERDKGFLPSRFSVQQFDDYHSEMNMSALELEDSAMYFCASSYYWGGYAEQFFGPGTRLTVL.

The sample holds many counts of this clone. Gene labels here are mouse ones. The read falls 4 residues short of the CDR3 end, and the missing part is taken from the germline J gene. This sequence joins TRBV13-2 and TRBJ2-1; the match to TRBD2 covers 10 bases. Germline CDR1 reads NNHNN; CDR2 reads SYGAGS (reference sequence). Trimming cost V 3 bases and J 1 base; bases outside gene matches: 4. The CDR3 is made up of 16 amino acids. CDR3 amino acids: CASGAGLGENYAEQFF. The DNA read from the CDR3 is TGTGCCAGCGGTGCCGGACTGGGGGAGAACTATGCT.

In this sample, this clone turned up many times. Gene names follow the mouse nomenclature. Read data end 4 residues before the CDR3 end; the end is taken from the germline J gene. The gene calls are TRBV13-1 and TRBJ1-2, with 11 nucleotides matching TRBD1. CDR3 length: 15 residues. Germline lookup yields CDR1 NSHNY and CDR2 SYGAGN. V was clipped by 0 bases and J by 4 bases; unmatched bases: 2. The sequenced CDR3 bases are TGTGCCAGCAGTGATGGGACAGGGGGCAGCTCC. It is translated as CASSDGTGGSS. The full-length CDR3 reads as CASSDGTGGSSDYTF.

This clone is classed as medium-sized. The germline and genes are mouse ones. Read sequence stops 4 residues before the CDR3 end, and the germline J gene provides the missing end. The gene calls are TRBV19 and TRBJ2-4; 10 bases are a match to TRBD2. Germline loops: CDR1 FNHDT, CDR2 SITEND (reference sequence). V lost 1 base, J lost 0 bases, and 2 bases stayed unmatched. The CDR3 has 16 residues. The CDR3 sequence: CASSIYWGGSQNTLYF. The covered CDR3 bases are TGTGCCAGCAGTATATACTGGGGGGGTAGTCAAAAC. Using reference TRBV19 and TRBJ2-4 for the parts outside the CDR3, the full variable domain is GGIITQTPKFLIGQEGQKLTLKCQQNFNHDTMYWYRQDSGKGLRLIYYSITENDLQKGDLSEGYDASREKKSSFSLTVTSAQKNEMAVFLCASSIYWGGSQNTLYFGAGTRLSVL.

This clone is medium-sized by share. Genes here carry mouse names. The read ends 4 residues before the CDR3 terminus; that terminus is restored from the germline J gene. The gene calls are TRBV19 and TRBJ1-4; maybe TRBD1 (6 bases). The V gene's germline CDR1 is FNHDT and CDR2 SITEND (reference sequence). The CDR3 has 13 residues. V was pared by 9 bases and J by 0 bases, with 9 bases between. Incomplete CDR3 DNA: TGTGCCACCGCAGGGGTTTCCAACGAA. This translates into CATAGVSNE. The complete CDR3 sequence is CATAGVSNERLFF.

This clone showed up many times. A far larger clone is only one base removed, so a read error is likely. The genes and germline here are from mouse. The CDR3 sequence is CASSQAPPGGPNTGQLYF. The CDR3 DNA, read in part, is TGTGCCAGCAGCCAAGCCCCTCCTGGGGGGCCGAACACCGGG. The chain combines TRBV5 with TRBJ2-2; 8 bases are shared with TRBD2. The sequenced fragment ends 4 residues before the CDR3 boundary, so the rest is inferred from the germline J gene. The CDR3 is 18 residues long. Per germline, CDR1 LGHNA and CDR2 YNLKQL (reference sequence). The junction had 9 bases not matched to a gene; V was cut back by 1 base and J by 2 bases.

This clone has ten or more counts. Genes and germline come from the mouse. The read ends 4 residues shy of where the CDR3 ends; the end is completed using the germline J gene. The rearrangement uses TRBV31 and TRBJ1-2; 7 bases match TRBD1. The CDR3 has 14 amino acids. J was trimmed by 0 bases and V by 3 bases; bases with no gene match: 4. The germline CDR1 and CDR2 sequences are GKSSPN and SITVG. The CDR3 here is CAWSLDRTNSDYTF. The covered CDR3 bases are TGTGCCTGGAGCCTGGACAGGACAAACTCC.

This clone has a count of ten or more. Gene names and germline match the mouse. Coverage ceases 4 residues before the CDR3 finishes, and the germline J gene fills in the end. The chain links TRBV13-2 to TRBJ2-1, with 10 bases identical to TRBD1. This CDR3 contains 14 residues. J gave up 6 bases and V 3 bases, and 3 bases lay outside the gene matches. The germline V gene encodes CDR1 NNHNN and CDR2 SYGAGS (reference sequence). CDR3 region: CASGGRDRGAEQFF. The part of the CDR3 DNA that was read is TGTGCCAGCGGTGGCCGGGACAGGGGTGCT.

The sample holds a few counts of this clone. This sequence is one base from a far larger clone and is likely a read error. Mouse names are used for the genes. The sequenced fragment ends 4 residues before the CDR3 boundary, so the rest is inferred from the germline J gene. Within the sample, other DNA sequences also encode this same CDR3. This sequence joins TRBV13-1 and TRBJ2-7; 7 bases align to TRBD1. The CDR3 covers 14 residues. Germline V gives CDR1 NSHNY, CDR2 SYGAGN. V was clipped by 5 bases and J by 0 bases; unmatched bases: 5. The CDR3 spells CASSVPGGSYEQYF. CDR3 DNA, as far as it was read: TGTGCCAGCAGCGTTCCAGGGGGCTCCTAT.

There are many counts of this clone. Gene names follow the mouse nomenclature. The CDR3 DNA, read in part, is TGTGCCAGCAGTGGACAGGGGATTTCCAACGAA. This encodes CASSGQGISNE. The full CDR3 reads CASSGQGISNERLFF. The V and J genes are TRBV13-1 and TRBJ1-4, with 8 bases that match TRBD1. The read gets to within 4 residues of the CDR3 end, and the germline J gene fills in the rest. Germline V gene sequence: CDR1 NSHNY, CDR2 SYGAGN. Trimming cost V 3 bases and J 0 bases; bases outside gene matches: 1. This CDR3 has 15 residues.

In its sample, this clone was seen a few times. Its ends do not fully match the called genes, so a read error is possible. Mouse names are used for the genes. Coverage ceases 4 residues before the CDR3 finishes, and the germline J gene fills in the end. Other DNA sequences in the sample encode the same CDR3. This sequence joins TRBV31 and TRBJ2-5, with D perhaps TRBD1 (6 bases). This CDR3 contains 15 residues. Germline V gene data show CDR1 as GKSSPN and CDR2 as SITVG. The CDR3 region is CARSLREGGQDTQYF. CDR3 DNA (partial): TGTGCCAGGAGTCTAAGGGAAGGGGGCCAAGAC.

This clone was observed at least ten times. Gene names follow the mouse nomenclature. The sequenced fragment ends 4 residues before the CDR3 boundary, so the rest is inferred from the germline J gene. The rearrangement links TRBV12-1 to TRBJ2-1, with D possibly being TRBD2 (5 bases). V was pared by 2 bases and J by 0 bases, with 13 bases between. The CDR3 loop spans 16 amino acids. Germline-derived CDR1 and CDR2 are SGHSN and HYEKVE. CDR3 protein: CASSPYWSHNYAEQFF. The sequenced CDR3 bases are TGTGCCAGCTCTCCTTACTGGTCCCATAACTATGCT.

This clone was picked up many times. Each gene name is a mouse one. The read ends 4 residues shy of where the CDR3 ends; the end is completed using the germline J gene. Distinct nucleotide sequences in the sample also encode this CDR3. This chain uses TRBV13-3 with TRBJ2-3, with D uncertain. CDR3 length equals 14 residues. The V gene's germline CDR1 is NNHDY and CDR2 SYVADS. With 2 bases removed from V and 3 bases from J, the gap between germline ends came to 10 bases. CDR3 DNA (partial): TGTGCCAGCAGTGAGACATTTAGCGCAGAA. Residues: CASSETFSAE. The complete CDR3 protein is CASSETFSAETLYF.

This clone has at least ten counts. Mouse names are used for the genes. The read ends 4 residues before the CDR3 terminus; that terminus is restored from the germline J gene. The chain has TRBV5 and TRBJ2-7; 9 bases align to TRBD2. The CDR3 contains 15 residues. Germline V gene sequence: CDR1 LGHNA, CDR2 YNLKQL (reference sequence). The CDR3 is CASSQEGWGGYEQYF. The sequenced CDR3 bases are TGTGCCAGCAGCCAAGAAGGCTGGGGGGGATAT.

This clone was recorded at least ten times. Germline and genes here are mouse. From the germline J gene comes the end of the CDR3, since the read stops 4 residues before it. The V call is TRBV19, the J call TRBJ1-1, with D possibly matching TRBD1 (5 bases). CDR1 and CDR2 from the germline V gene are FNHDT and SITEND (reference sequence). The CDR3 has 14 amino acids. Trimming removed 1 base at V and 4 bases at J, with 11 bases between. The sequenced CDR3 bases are TGTGCCAGCAGTATAAGGCGGGGACTCACA. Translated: CASSIRRGLT. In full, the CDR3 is CASSIRRGLTEVFF.

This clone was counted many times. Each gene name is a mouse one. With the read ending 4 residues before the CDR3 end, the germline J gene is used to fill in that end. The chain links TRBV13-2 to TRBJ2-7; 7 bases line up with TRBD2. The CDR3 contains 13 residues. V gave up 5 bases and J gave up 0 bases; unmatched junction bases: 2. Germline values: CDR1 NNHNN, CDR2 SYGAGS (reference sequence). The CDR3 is CASGDWDSYEQYF. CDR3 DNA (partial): TGTGCCAGCGGCGACTGGGACTCCTAT.

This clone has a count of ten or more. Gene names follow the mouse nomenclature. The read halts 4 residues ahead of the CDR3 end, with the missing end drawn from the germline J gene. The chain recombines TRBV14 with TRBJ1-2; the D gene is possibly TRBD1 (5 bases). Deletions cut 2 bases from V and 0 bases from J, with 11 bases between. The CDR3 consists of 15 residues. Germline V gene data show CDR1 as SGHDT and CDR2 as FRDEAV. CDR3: CASSLGGNANSDYTF. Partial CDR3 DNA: TGTGCCAGCAGTTTGGGGGGGAATGCAAACTCC.

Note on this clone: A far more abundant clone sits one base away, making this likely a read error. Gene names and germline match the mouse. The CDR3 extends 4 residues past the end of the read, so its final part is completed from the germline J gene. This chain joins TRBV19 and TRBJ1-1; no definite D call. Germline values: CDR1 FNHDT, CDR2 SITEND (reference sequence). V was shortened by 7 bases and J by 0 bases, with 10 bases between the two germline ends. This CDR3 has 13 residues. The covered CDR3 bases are TGTGCCAGCTCTGAAATAGCAAACACA. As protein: CASSEIANT. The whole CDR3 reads CASSEIANTEVFF.

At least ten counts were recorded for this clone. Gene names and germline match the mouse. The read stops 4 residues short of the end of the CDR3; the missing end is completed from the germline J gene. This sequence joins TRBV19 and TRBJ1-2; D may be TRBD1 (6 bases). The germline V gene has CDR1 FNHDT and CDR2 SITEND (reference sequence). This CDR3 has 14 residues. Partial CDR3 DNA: TGTGCCAGCAGTGATGGCCTGGGGGGGCGC. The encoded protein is CASSDGLGGR. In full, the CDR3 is CASSDGLGGRDYTF.

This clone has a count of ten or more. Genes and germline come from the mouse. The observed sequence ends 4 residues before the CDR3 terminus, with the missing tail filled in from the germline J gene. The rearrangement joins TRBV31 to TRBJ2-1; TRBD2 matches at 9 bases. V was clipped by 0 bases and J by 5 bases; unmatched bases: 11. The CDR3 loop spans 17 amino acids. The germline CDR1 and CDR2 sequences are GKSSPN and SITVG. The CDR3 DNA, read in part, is TGTGCCTGGAGTCTATACCCCTACTGGGGGGCGGATGCT. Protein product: CAWSLYPYWGADA. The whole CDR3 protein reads CAWSLYPYWGADAEQFF.

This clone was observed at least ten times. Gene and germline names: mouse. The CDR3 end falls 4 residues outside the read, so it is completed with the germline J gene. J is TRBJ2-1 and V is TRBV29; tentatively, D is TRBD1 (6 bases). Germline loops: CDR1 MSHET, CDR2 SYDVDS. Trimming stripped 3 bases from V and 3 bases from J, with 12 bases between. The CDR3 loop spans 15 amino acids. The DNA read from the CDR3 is TGTGCTAGCAGTTTGGGCAGGGGATTCTATGCT. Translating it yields CASSLGRGFYA. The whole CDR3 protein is CASSLGRGFYAEQFF.

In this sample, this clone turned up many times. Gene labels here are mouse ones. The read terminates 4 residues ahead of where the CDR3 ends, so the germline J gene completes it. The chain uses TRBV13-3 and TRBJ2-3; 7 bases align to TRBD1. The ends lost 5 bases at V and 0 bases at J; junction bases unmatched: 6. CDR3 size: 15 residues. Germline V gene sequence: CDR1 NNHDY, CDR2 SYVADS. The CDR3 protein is CASSPTGPSAETLYF. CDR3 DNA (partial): TGTGCCAGCAGCCCGACAGGGCCTAGTGCAGAA.

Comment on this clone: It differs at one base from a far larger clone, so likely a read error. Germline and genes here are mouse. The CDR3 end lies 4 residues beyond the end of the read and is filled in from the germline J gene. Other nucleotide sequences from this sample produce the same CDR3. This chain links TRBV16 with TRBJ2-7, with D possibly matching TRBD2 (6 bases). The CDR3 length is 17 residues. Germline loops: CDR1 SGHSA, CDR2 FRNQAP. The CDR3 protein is CASSLDEGLPYGYEQYF. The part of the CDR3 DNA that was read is TGTGCAAGCAGCTTAGATGAGGGACTCCCCTATGGATAT.

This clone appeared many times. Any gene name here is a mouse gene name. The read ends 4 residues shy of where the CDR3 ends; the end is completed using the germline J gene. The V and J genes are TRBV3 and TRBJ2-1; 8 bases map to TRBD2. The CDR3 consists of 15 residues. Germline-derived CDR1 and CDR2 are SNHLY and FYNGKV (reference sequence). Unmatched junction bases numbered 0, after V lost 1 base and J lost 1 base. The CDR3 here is CASSLGGGNYAEQFF. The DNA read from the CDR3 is TGTGCCAGCAGCTTAGGGGGGGGCAACTATGCT.

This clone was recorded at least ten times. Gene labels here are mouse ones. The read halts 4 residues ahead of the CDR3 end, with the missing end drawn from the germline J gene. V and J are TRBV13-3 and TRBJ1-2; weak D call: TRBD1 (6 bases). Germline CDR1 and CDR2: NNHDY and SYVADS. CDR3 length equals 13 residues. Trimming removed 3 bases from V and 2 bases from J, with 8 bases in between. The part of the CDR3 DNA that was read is TGTGCCAGCAGTGGTACAGGGAACTCC. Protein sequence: CASSGTGNS. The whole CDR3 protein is CASSGTGNSDYTF.

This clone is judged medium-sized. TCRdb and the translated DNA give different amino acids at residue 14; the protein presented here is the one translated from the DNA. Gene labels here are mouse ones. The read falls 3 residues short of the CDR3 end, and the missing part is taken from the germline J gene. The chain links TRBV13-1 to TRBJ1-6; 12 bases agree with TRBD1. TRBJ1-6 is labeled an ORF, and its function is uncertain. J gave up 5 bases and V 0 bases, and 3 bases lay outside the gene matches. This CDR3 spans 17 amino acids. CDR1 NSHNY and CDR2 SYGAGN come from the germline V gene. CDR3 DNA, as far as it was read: TGTGCCAGCAGTGATGGGGACAGGGGGCGGGATAATTCGCCC. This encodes CASSDGDRGRDNSP. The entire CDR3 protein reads CASSDGDRGRDNSPLYF.

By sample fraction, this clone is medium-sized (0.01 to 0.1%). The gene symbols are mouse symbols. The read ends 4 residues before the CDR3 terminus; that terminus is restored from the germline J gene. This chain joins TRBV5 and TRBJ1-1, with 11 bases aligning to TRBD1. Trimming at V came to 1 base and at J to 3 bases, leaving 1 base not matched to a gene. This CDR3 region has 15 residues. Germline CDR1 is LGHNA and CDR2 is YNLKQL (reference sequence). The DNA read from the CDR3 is TGTGCCAGCAGCCAAGGGACAGGGGGCGACACA. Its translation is CASSQGTGGDT. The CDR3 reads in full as CASSQGTGGDTEVFF.

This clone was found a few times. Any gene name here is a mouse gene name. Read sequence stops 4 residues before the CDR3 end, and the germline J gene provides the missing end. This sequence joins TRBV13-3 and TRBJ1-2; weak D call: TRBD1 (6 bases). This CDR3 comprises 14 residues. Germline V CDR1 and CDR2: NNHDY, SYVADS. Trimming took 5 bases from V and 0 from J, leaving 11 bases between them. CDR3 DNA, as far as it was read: TGTGCCAGCAGGCGGGACATTGCAAACTCC. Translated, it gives CASRRDIANS. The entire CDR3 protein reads CASRRDIANSDYTF.

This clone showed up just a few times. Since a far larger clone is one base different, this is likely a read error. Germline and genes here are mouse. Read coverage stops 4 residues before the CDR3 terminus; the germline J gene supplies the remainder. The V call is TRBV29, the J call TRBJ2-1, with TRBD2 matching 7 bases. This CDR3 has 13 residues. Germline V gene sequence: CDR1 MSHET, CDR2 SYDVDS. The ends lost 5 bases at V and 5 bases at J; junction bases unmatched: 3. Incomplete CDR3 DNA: TGTGCTAGCAGTGATTGGGGGGATGCT. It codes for CASSDWGDA. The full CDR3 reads CASSDWGDAEQFF.

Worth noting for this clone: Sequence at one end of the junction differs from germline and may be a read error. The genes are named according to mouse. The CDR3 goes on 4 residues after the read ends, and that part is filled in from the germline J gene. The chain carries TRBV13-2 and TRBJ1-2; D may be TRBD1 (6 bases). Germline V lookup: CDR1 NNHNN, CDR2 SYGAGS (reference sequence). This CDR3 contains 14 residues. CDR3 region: CASSDGLGGRDYTF. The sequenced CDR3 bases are TGTGCCAGCAGTGATGGCCTGGGGGGGCGC.